Listed below are T cell receptor beta chains from one sample, sequenced in a study of T cell responses to AZD1222 COVID-19 vaccine. Profiling relied on immunoSEQ multiplex PCR, and the TCRdb table lists in-frame clones only, not all of them. The data contain under 200,000 clones, approximately 90% of them singletons. The sequenced sample was peripheral blood, obtained on day 0 of AZD1222 vaccination. The receptors come from an adult in good health. CDR3s include the opening cysteine and the closing phenylalanine or tryptophan. Each record gives: D gene, V gene, J gene, CDR3 protein, CDR3 DNA. The D gene is left open where the match is weak.

TRBD1,TRBV6-4,TRBJ2-7,CASSDRDRGLKTYEQYF,TGTGCCAGCAGTGACAGGGACAGGGGGCTTAAGACCTACGAGCAGTACTTC
-,TRBV18,TRBJ2-5,CASSPRFGGEETQYF,TGTGCCAGCTCACCACGCTTCGGCGGGGAAGAGACCCAGTACTTC
-,TRBV7-9,TRBJ2-7,CACRAGNSKEQYF,TGTGCCTGCCGGGCGGGGAACTCGAAAGAGCAGTACTTC
TRBD2,TRBV5-1,TRBJ2-7,CASSSPGLADEQYF,TGCGCCAGCAGCTCCCCGGGACTAGCGGACGAGCAGTACTTC
TRBD2,TRBV7-2,TRBJ2-7,CASSLLAGLTQQYF,TGTGCCAGCAGCTTACTAGCGGGACTTACGCAGCAGTACTTC
TRBD2,TRBV6-5,TRBJ2-7,CASRGTSGPWEEQYF,TGTGCCAGCAGAGGGACTAGCGGGCCCTGGGAGGAGCAGTACTTC
TRBD1,TRBV24-1,TRBJ2-3,CATSDWDRGTDTQYF,TGTGCCACCAGTGATTGGGACAGGGGCACAGATACGCAGTATTTT
-,TRBV7-2,TRBJ2-7,CASSLGGGQQYEQYF,TGTGCCAGCAGCTTAGGGGGGGGACAGCAATACGAGCAGTACTTC
-,TRBV9,TRBJ1-2,CASRRGSSNYGYTF,TGTGCCAGCAGGCGGGGTTCTTCGAACTATGGCTACACCTTC
-,TRBV3-1/TRBV3-2,TRBJ2-2,CASSQLAGELFF,TGTGCCAGCAGCCAACTAGCCGGGGAGCTGTTTTTT
-,TRBV6-4,TRBJ2-3,CASSDVSTDTQYF,TGTGCCAGCAGTGACGTGAGCACAGATACGCAGTATTTT
TRBD1,TRBV5-1,TRBJ1-2,CASSRTGEGGYTF,TGCGCCAGCAGCCGAACAGGGGAGGGGGGCTACACCTTC
-,TRBV19,TRBJ2-2,CASSSQGLTGELFF,TGTGCCAGTAGTAGTCAGGGTCTCACCGGGGAGCTGTTTTTT
-,TRBV6-5,TRBJ1-2,CASSIGGFPYGYTF,TGTGCCAGCAGCATCGGGGGTTTCCCCTATGGCTACACCTTC
-,TRBV11-2,TRBJ2-7,CASSLGMPYEQYF,TGTGCCAGCAGCTTAGGAATGCCCTACGAGCAGTACTTC
TRBD1,TRBV10-2,TRBJ1-2,CASSEQGQGGYTF,TGCGCCAGCAGTGAACAGGGGCAGGGTGGCTACACCTTC